The source of this TCR beta chain is a study of blood T cell repertoires in COVID-19. As for the study in general: In each case, the material was cDNA or gDNA derived from T cells, B-cell-depleted T cells, or PBMCs.

Individuals drawn from 24 US areas were about 18 to 89 years old. Authors' methods: Quantification of nucleated cells was approximated via reference gene primer amplification. TCRdb keeps only in-frame clones here, not all; method: immunoSEQ multiplex PCR. V and J calls and clone size follow that table, whereas D and trimming were derived from the DNA. The table has around 250,000 clones, over 75% seen once. V was clipped by 5 bases and J by 0 bases, with 8 bases between them. The CDR3 extends over 14 amino acids. CDR1 LNHDA and CDR2 SQIVND come from the germline V gene (reference sequence). Sequencing was carried out using PBMCs or T cells enriched from blood (not recorded which). This sequence originates from a woman aged 40 to 50 who had been exposed to COVID-19. The chain joins TRBV19 to TRBJ1-3; TRBD1 might be the D (5 bases). Here the CDR3 reads CASSGRDSGNTIYF. CDR3 nucleotide sequence: TGTGCCAGTAGTGGCAGGGACTCTGGAAACACCATATATTTT.